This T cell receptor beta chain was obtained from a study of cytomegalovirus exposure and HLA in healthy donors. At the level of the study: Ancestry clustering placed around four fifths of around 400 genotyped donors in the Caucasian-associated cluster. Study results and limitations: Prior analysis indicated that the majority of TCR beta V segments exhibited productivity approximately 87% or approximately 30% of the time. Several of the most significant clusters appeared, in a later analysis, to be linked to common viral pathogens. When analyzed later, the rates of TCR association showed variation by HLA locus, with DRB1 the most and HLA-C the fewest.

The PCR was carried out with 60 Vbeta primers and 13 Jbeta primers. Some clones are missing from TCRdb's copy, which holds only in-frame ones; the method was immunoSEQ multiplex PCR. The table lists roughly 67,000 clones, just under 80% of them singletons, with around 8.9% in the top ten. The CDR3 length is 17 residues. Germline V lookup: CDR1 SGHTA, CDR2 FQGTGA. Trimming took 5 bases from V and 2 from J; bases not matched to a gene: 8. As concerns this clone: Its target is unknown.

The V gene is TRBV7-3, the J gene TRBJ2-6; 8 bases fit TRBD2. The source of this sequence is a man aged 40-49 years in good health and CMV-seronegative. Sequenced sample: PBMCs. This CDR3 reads CASSPPGGGTGANVLTF. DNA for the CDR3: TGTGCCAGCAGCCCCCCGGGGGGGGGCACTGGGGCCAACGTCCTGACTTTC.